This entry lists 30 T cell receptor beta chains sequenced from one sample in a study of cytomegalovirus exposure and HLA in healthy donors. With 60 Vbeta and 13 Jbeta primers, the PCR was carried out. The table came from immunoSEQ multiplex PCR; TCRdb's copy has only in-frame clones and leaves some out. The repertoire has about 250,000 clones, roughly 85% of them found once; the top ten carry 0.24%. The sequenced sample was PBMCs. The receptors were sampled from a girl aged 2 to 10 in good health and CMV-seronegative.

The chain carries TRBV6-1 and TRBJ1-2, with D maybe TRBD1 (5 bases). The CDR3 is 13 amino acids. Trimming took off 1 base at V and 7 bases at J, with 10 bases between the two ends. CDR1 is MNHNS and CDR2 is SASEGT in the germline V gene. The CDR3 region has the DNA TGTGCCAGCAGTGAAGGGGGCTGGGGTGGCTACACCTTC. Its protein product is CASSEGGWGGYTF.

The genes are TRBV4-1 and TRBJ2-7; D might be TRBD1 (5 bases). CDR3 size: 14 residues. V was pared by 3 bases and J by 2 bases, with 11 bases between. CDR1 is MGHRA, CDR2 YSYEKL, per germline. The CDR3 DNA reads as TGCGCCAGCAGCCATCTCGTGACAGCCTACGAGCAGTACTTC. It translates to CASSHLVTAYEQYF.

The chain carries TRBV27 and TRBJ2-3; 7 nucleotides line up with TRBD1. Germline CDR1 is MNHEY and CDR2 is SMNVEV (reference sequence). V was clipped by 3 bases and J by 1 base; unmatched bases: 10. The CDR3 runs 17 residues. The CDR3 here is CASSFSNRGWGTDTQYF. The CDR3 bases are TGTGCCAGCAGTTTCTCGAACAGGGGTTGGGGCACAGATACGCAGTATTTT.

The DNA for the CDR3 is TGCAGCGCCGACCGGGACAGGTACACTGAAGCTTTCTTT. It yields the protein CSADRDRYTEAFF. The chain combines TRBV29-1 with TRBJ1-1; 8 bases fit TRBD1. The CDR3 extends over 13 amino acids. The V gene end was trimmed by 7 bases and the J gene end by 3 bases; junction bases not matched to a gene: 7. Germline CDR1 and CDR2: SQVTM and ANQGSEA.

Here the CDR3 reads CASSLDGKETQYF. The CDR3 nucleotides are TGCGCCAGCAGCTTGGACGGGAAGGAGACCCAGTACTTC. The rearrangement joins TRBV5-1 to TRBJ2-5; possible D gene TRBD2, 5 bases. Trimming took 0 bases from V and 5 from J, leaving 8 bases between them. This CDR3 is built from 13 residues. The germline V gene has CDR1 SGHRS and CDR2 YFSETQ.

A single count supports this clone. V usage is TRBV5-7 and J usage is TRBJ1-1; 7 bases are a match to TRBD1. TRBV5-7 is identified as an open reading frame with a role that is uncertain. The CDR3 spans 16 residues. V dropped 0 bases and J dropped 3; count of bases not matched to a gene: 8. The CDR3 loop reads CASSLETGLEDTEAFF. Here the CDR3 DNA reads TGTGCCAGCAGCTTGGAGACAGGGCTAGAGGACACTGAAGCTTTCTTT.

This chain links TRBV11-2 with TRBJ2-1, with D perhaps TRBD1 (7 bases). Germline values: CDR1 SGHAT, CDR2 FQNNGV. V gave up 1 base and J gave up 3 bases, with 10 bases separating them. The CDR3 has 15 amino acids. The CDR3 sequence: CASSLGQGGYNEQFF. CDR3 DNA: TGTGCCAGCAGCTTAGGGCAGGGGGGCTACAATGAGCAGTTCTTC.

The chain links TRBV6-1 to TRBJ1-5; a weak D match, TRBD1 (5 bases). Trimming removed 3 bases from V and 7 bases from J, with 10 bases in between. From germline, CDR1 is MNHNS and CDR2 SASEGT. The CDR3 covers 13 residues. The CDR3 spells CASSERGGQPQHF. DNA for the CDR3: TGTGCCAGCAGTGAGCGGGGCGGCCAGCCCCAGCATTTT.

The chain is built from TRBV19 and TRBJ1-2; TRBD1 agrees at 7 bases. The CDR3 has 13 residues. In germline, CDR1 is LNHDA, CDR2 SQIVND (reference sequence). The V gene end was trimmed by 11 bases and the J gene end by 4 bases; junction bases not matched to a gene: 10. The DNA for the CDR3 is TGTGCCGCCCGGACAGGACGTGCCTATGGCTACACCTTC. It is translated as CAARTGRAYGYTF.

The genes are TRBV21-1 and TRBJ2-1; the DNA was not used to check the table's D call, TRBD2. TRBV21-1 is reported as a pseudogene. The CDR3 loop spans 16 amino acids. As DNA, the CDR3 is TGTGCCAGCAGCAAAACCGCGGGAGGGCTCTACAATGAGCAGTTCTTC. Translating gives CASSKTAGGLYNEQFF.

The V gene is TRBV23-1, the J gene TRBJ1-1; D not certain. TRBV23-1 is an open reading frame whose function is uncertain. The CDR3 is 14 residues long. Between the trimmed V and J ends, which lost 2 bases and 4 bases, there was a span of 11 bases. CDR3 sequence: CASSQGPGGTEAFF. The CDR3 nucleotides are TGCGCCAGCAGTCAAGGGCCAGGAGGCACTGAAGCTTTCTTT.

The CDR3 DNA reads as TGTGCCAGCAGCCAAGAGGAGCTAGCGGGGACCGCCTACGAGCAGTACTTC. As protein: CASSQEELAGTAYEQYF. The chain employs TRBV4-2 and TRBJ2-7, with 9 bases fitting TRBD2. Trimming removed 0 bases from V and 2 bases from J; junction bases left unmatched: 8. Germline lookup yields CDR1 LGHNA and CDR2 YNFKEQ. The CDR3 is made up of 17 amino acids.

The chain carries TRBV4-2 and TRBJ2-1; 9 positions match TRBD2. The J segment lost 7 bases and the V segment lost 0 bases, leaving 7 bases of the junction unmatched. CDR1 and CDR2 from the germline V gene are LGHNA and YNFKEQ. CDR3 length equals 16 residues. This chain's CDR3 is CASSQEGLAGANEQFF. DNA for the CDR3: TGTGCCAGCAGCCAAGAAGGGTTAGCGGGAGCAAATGAGCAGTTCTTC.

In this sample, this clone turned up once. The gene calls are TRBV2 and TRBJ2-2; 7 positions agree with TRBD1. Per the germline V gene, CDR1 is SNHLY and CDR2 is FYNNEI. This CDR3 has 15 residues. V gave up 7 bases and J gave up 3 bases; unmatched junction bases: 8. The CDR3 DNA sequence: TGTGCCAGCACCCGTACAGGGGCGGACACCGGGGAGCTGTTTTTT. It specifies CASTRTGADTGELFF.

The chain employs TRBV7-8 and TRBJ2-3; D remains ambiguous. There are 16 residues in the CDR3. Germline assignment: CDR1 SGHVS and CDR2 FQNEAQ. V was trimmed by 5 bases and J by 2 bases, leaving 17 bases between them. This chain's CDR3 is CASSPGSSRATDTQYF. The CDR3 DNA follows: TGTGCCAGCAGCCCCGGGTCATCCCGAGCCACAGATACGCAGTATTTT.

V gene TRBV2 combines with J gene TRBJ2-7; D is possibly TRBD1 (6 bases). Per germline, CDR1 SNHLY and CDR2 FYNNEI. The V and J ends lost 5 bases and 3 bases respectively, with 11 bases between them. This CDR3 comprises 13 residues. This CDR3 reads CASSNRDLYEQYF. The CDR3 DNA reads TGTGCCAGCAGTAACAGGGATCTCTACGAGCAGTACTTC.

V gene TRBV2 combines with J gene TRBJ1-5, with D tentatively TRBD1 (6 bases). Per the germline V gene, CDR1 is SNHLY and CDR2 is FYNNEI. V gave up 4 bases and J gave up 3 bases, with 13 bases separating them. The CDR3 totals 15 residues. CDR3 sequence: CASSGQARLNQPQHF. The CDR3 DNA is TGTGCCAGCAGTGGACAGGCTCGGCTCAATCAGCCCCAGCATTTT.

The chain joins TRBV27 to TRBJ2-7, with D possibly matching TRBD2 (6 bases). The CDR3 runs to 15 residues. V shed 7 bases and J shed 2 bases, with 18 bases lying between them. CDR1 and CDR2 from the germline V gene are MNHEY and SMNVEV (reference sequence). The CDR3 bases are TGTGCCAGCACTCTTTCGATAGGAGGGGCCTACGAGCAGTACTTC. Translating it yields CASTLSIGGAYEQYF.

The genes are TRBV10-3 and TRBJ2-3; the match to TRBD2 covers 11 bases. The J segment lost 5 bases and the V segment lost 7 bases, leaving 5 bases of the junction unmatched. Per the germline V gene, CDR1 is ENHRY and CDR2 is SYGVKD. CDR3 length: 14 amino acids. The CDR3 protein is CAITPSGGRDTQYF. The CDR3 coding sequence is TGTGCCATCACCCCTAGCGGGGGGCGAGATACGCAGTATTTT.

The gene calls are TRBV25-1 and TRBJ2-7; D is possibly TRBD1 (6 bases). The CDR3 runs 15 residues. From germline, CDR1 is MGHDK and CDR2 SYGVNS. Trimming pared 5 bases from V and 0 bases from J, leaving 14 bases between. Written as DNA, the CDR3 is TGTGCCAGCAGTTTAGGAACAGGGAGCTCCTACGAGCAGTACTTC. Translating gives CASSLGTGSSYEQYF.

This rearrangement joins TRBV6-1 to TRBJ2-5, with a weak D call TRBD2 (6 bases). Between the trimmed V and J ends, which lost 7 bases and 7 bases, there was a span of 16 bases. CDR1 is MNHNS and CDR2 is SASEGT in the germline V gene. The CDR3 totals 13 residues. The CDR3 DNA reads as TGTGCCAGCATACGAGAGGCGCGGGGGACCCAGTACTTC. It encodes CASIREARGTQYF.

This chain uses TRBV19 with TRBJ1-1, with D possibly being TRBD1 (6 bases). The germline gives CDR1 LNHDA, CDR2 SQIVND (reference sequence). The CDR3 length is 15 residues. V was shortened by 9 bases and J by 1 base, with 18 bases between the two germline ends. CDR3 sequence: CASSGQGGANTEAFF. DNA for the CDR3: TGTGCCAGCTCGGGACAAGGGGGAGCGAACACTGAAGCTTTCTTT.

The chain carries TRBV9 and TRBJ2-3; 10 positions match TRBD2. This CDR3 is built from 15 residues. The germline CDR1 and CDR2 sequences are SGDLS and YYNGEE. Trimming at V came to 1 base and at J to 8 bases, leaving 7 bases not matched to a gene. CDR3 residues: CASSVSGRAEGTQYF. The CDR3 nucleotides read TGTGCCAGCAGCGTAAGCGGGAGGGCCGAGGGTACGCAGTATTTT. The variable domain in full, with the rest retrieved from reference TRBV9 and TRBJ2-3, is DSGVTQTPKHLITATGQRVTLRCSPRSGDLSVYWYQQSLDQGLQFLIQYYNGEERAKGNILERFSAQQFPDLHSELNLSSLELGDSALYFCASSVSGRAEGTQYFGPGTRLTVL.

The DNA of the CDR3 is TGCGCCAGCAGCTCGGACAGCGGTTCACCCCTCCACTTT. It translates to CASSSDSGSPLHF. The gene calls are TRBV5-1 and TRBJ1-6, with D possibly TRBD1 on 6 matching bases. CDR1 SGHRS and CDR2 YFSETQ come from the germline V gene. V was cut by 3 bases and J by 9 bases, with 10 bases left in between. The CDR3 is 13 residues long.

The chain is built from TRBV6-6 and TRBJ1-3; 7 nucleotides match TRBD1. The CDR3 contains 15 residues. Germline CDR1 is MNHNY and CDR2 is SVGAGI (reference sequence). The V segment lost 0 bases and the J segment 2 bases; nucleotides outside the gene matches: 1. The chain's CDR3 is CASSYSTGTGNTIYF. DNA of the CDR3: TGTGCCAGCAGTTACTCGACAGGGACTGGAAACACCATATATTTT.

The V and J genes are TRBV7-7 and TRBJ2-7; 7 bases align to TRBD1. From germline, CDR1 is SSHAT and CDR2 FNYEAQ (reference sequence). This CDR3 region has 13 residues. J gave up 6 bases and V 2 bases, and 4 bases lay outside the gene matches. The CDR3 DNA is TGTGCCAGCAGCTTACGACAGGGTACCGAGCAGTACTTC. Translated, it gives CASSLRQGTEQYF.

V usage is TRBV5-4 and J usage is TRBJ2-5; possible D gene TRBD1, 5 bases. The better agreement between TRBJ2-7 and the DNA end casts doubt on the J call. The CDR3 covers 15 residues. The germline CDR1 and CDR2 sequences are SGHNT and YYREEE (reference sequence). CDR3 DNA: TGTGCCAGCAGCTTGGCCGCTAGGGGTTCCTACGAGCAGTACTTC. This sequence encodes CASSLAARGSYEQYF.

This rearrangement joins TRBV5-1 to TRBJ2-2; 14 bases agree with TRBD2. V was clipped by 4 bases and J by 6 bases; unmatched bases: 11. The CDR3 extends over 18 amino acids. Per germline, CDR1 SGHRS and CDR2 YFSETQ. Here the CDR3 DNA reads TGCGCCAGCAGCCCGGGACTAGCGGGAGTTCGAGGAGCCGGGGAGCTGTTTTTT. This encodes CASSPGLAGVRGAGELFF.

The V and J genes are TRBV5-6 and TRBJ1-3; D is ambiguous. CDR3 length: 16 residues. Germline V gene sequence: CDR1 SGHDT, CDR2 YYEEEE. V gave up 0 bases and J gave up 2 bases, with 12 bases separating them. Here the CDR3 reads CASSLAAQVAGNTIYF. Here the CDR3 DNA reads TGTGCCAGCAGCTTGGCGGCGCAGGTCGCTGGAAACACCATATATTTT.

The chain combines TRBV5-1 with TRBJ1-1; 8 nucleotides match TRBD1. Germline CDR1 reads SGHRS; CDR2 reads YFSETQ. With V trimmed by 2 bases and J by 0 bases, 6 bases remained unmatched. The CDR3 loop spans 16 amino acids. DNA for the CDR3: TGCGCCAGCAGCTTCGCAGGGGGCTCCGTGAACACTGAAGCTTTCTTT. Translation: CASSFAGGSVNTEAFF.